This T cell receptor (beta chain) was obtained from a study of control samples from healthy donors and cancer patients. The germline CDR1 and CDR2 sequences are MNHEY and SVGAGI. The CDR3 runs to 16 residues. The ends lost 4 bases at V and 4 bases at J; junction bases unmatched: 5. Sequencing used immunoSEQ multiplex PCR; TCRdb keeps in-frame clones, though not all of them. In the table there are tens of thousands of clones, just under 85% of which are singletons. This chain connects TRBV6-5 to TRBJ2-2; 11 positions match TRBD2. This receptor was taken from a man under 40 in good health. Material: blood. This chain's CDR3 is CASSFSGGAGTGELFF. CDR3 DNA sequence: TGTGCCAGCAGTTTTAGCGGGGGGGCGGGCACCGGGGAGCTGTTTTTT.